The 25 T cell receptor beta chains presented below share a single source sample, sequenced in a study of cytomegalovirus exposure and HLA in healthy donors. 13 Jbeta primers and 60 Vbeta primers were used for the PCR. Sequencing used immunoSEQ multiplex PCR; TCRdb keeps in-frame clones, though not all of them. The sample holds 150,000 to 200,000 clones, about 78% seen once. Sequenced sample: PBMCs. The source is a man aged 35-49 years in good health and CMV-seronegative.

The gene calls are TRBV7-8 and TRBJ1-1, with TRBD1 matching 10 bases. V shed 1 base, J shed 5 bases, and the junction held 4 bases outside the gene matches. The germline V gene has CDR1 SGHVS and CDR2 FQNEAQ. The CDR3 sequence is 15 residues long. CDR3 loop: CASSLVRDRGTEAFF. The CDR3 nucleotides read TGTGCCAGCAGCTTAGTAAGGGACAGGGGTACTGAAGCTTTCTTT.

CDR3 coding DNA: TGTGCCATCAGTGTCAGACTAGCGGGGTCGTCAAATGAGCAGTTCTTC. Its translation is CAISVRLAGSSNEQFF. This chain links TRBV10-3 with TRBJ2-1; 11 bases match TRBD2. The CDR3 length is 16 residues. The ends lost 4 bases at V and 7 bases at J; junction bases unmatched: 9. From germline, CDR1 is ENHRY and CDR2 SYGVKD.

V and J are TRBV9 and TRBJ1-4; 8 bases align to TRBD1. The CDR3 covers 21 residues. Germline-derived CDR1 and CDR2 are SGDLS and YYNGEE. V gave up 1 base and J gave up 8 bases; unmatched junction bases: 25. As DNA, the CDR3 is TGTGCCAGCAGCGTACGAGGGACAGGTGGATCTTCAGATTCGGGAAGCGAAAAACTGTTTTTT. Translation gives CASSVRGTGGSSDSGSEKLFF.

The J gene is TRBJ1-5, the V gene TRBV5-6; no definite D call. The V gene's germline CDR1 is SGHDT and CDR2 YYEEEE. The CDR3 length is 13 residues. V lost 2 bases to trimming and J lost 6 bases, with 9 bases between them. The DNA for the CDR3 is TGTGCCAGCAGCTTTGAGGGTATTCAGCCCCAGCATTTT. Residues: CASSFEGIQPQHF.

The rearrangement links TRBV10-3 to TRBJ2-3, with D unresolved. Trimming cost V 4 bases and J 2 bases, with 13 bases left between them. From germline, CDR1 is ENHRY and CDR2 SYGVKD. The CDR3 is 15 amino acids. The CDR3 reads CAISGSGRYTDTQYF. CDR3 coding DNA: TGTGCCATCAGTGGCTCAGGCAGATACACAGATACGCAGTATTTT.

This sequence joins TRBV2 and TRBJ2-7; 8 positions agree with TRBD1. The CDR3 spans 13 residues. Germline V CDR1 and CDR2: SNHLY, FYNNEI. With V trimmed by 5 bases and J by 0 bases, 0 bases remained unmatched. CDR3 bases: TGTGCCAGCAGTCAGGGGGCCTCCTACGAGCAGTACTTC. This encodes CASSQGASYEQYF. Variable domain in full (rest from reference TRBV2 and TRBJ2-7): EPEVTQTPSHQVTQMGQEVILRCVPISNHLYFYWYRQILGQKVEFLVSFYNNEISEKSEIFDDQFSVERPDGSNFTLKIRSTKLEDSAMYFCASSQGASYEQYFGPGTRLTVT.

The chain joins TRBV27 to TRBJ1-2; 9 bases map to TRBD1. Germline loops: CDR1 MNHEY, CDR2 SMNVEV (reference sequence). With V trimmed by 5 bases and J by 1 base, 5 bases remained unmatched. CDR3 size: 15 residues. The CDR3 sequence is CASSRVGQGNYGYTF. Here the CDR3 DNA reads TGTGCCAGCAGTCGAGTGGGACAGGGTAACTATGGCTACACCTTC.

The chain recombines TRBV5-1 with TRBJ2-5; 8 nucleotides match TRBD2. J gave up 5 bases and V 1 base, and 7 bases lay outside the gene matches. This CDR3 comprises 15 residues. Germline CDR1 is SGHRS and CDR2 is YFSETQ. CDR3 coding DNA: TGCGCCAGCAGCTTGAACGGGAGGGCCGATGAGACCCAGTACTTC. It specifies CASSLNGRADETQYF.

This clone has a handful of counts. The CDR3 DNA reads TGTGCCAGCAGCTTGCCCGGGGGGGCCAGCTCCTACGAGCAGTACTTC. This translates into CASSLPGGASSYEQYF. The rearrangement joins TRBV5-6 to TRBJ2-7, with TRBD2 identical over 8 bases. V lost 1 base and J lost 0; bases outside the gene matches: 6. The CDR3 has 16 amino acids. The germline V gene has CDR1 SGHDT and CDR2 YYEEEE.

The chain couples TRBV7-8 to TRBJ1-1, with a possible D match to TRBD1 (5 bases). V lost 5 bases and J lost 2, with 15 bases in between. The CDR3 sequence is 15 residues long. Per the germline V gene, CDR1 is SGHVS and CDR2 is FQNEAQ. Written as DNA, the CDR3 is TGTGCCAGCAGCCGGCGGGGACCTACTAACACTGAAGCTTTCTTT. This gives the protein CASSRRGPTNTEAFF. The entire variable domain, with the rest obtained from reference TRBV7-8 and TRBJ1-1, is as follows: GAGVSQSPRYKVAKRGQDVALRCDPISGHVSLFWYQQALGQGPEFLTYFQNEAQLDKSGLPSDRFFAERPEGSVSTLKIQRTQQEDSAVYLCASSRRGPTNTEAFFGQGTRLTVV.

This clone was picked up one time. The chain couples TRBV4-3 to TRBJ1-5, with 7 bases matching TRBD1. Germline assignment: CDR1 LGHNA and CDR2 YSLEER. Losses at the gene ends were 4 bases for V and 2 bases for J; bases not matched to a gene: 11. This CDR3 has 17 amino acids. CDR3 residues: CASSPVIGGAGNQPQHF. The CDR3 DNA reads TGCGCCAGCAGCCCGGTTATAGGGGGCGCGGGCAATCAGCCCCAGCATTTT.

CDR3 DNA sequence: TGCGCCAGCAGCCCCGGGAGTAGCGGGGGGCTCTACCAAGAGACCCAGTACTTC. Protein: CASSPGSSGGLYQETQYF. V gene TRBV4-1 combines with J gene TRBJ2-5; 10 nucleotides match TRBD2. V was clipped by 4 bases and J by 0 bases; unmatched bases: 11. Germline CDR1 is MGHRA and CDR2 is YSYEKL. The CDR3 consists of 18 residues.

This chain joins TRBV19 and TRBJ1-1; TRBD1 matches at 9 bases. The germline gives CDR1 LNHDA, CDR2 SQIVND (reference sequence). The trim removed 5 bases at V and 6 bases at J, leaving 4 bases unmatched. CDR3 length equals 13 residues. Here the CDR3 reads CASSPDRGPEAFF. Here the CDR3 DNA reads TGTGCCAGTAGTCCGGACAGGGGACCTGAAGCTTTCTTT.

Comment on this clone: The same CDR3 can be traced to other DNA sequences in this sample. The genes are TRBV5-6 and TRBJ2-7; tentatively, D is TRBD2 (6 bases). The germline gives CDR1 SGHDT, CDR2 YYEEEE. V was clipped by 0 bases and J by 3 bases, with 13 bases between them. The CDR3 sequence is 15 residues long. The CDR3 is CASSLGLAGRYEQYF. CDR3 sequence (DNA): TGTGCCAGCAGCTTGGGACTGGCGGGGCGCTACGAGCAGTACTTC.

The chain links TRBV6-6 to TRBJ1-2; no firm D call. Germline V gives CDR1 MNHNY, CDR2 SVGAGI (reference sequence). V gave up 6 bases and J gave up 0 bases, with 11 bases separating them. The CDR3 totals 14 residues. The CDR3 bases are TGTGCCAGCAGCCCGGGAGTTGCTAACTATGGCTACACCTTC. Its protein is CASSPGVANYGYTF.

The V call is TRBV4-3, the J call TRBJ1-1, with D hard to call. CDR3 size: 15 residues. V shed 1 base and J shed 3 bases, with 12 bases lying between them. Germline V gene sequence: CDR1 LGHNA, CDR2 YSLEER. CDR3 nucleotide sequence: TGCGCCAGCAGCCAAGCCGGGCGGGGATACACTGAAGCTTTCTTT. Translation gives CASSQAGRGYTEAFF.

This rearrangement joins TRBV18 to TRBJ2-4; D is perhaps TRBD1 (5 bases). V lost 2 bases and J lost 3, with 20 bases in between. Germline lookup yields CDR1 KGHSH and CDR2 LQKENI. This CDR3 has 18 amino acids. Here the CDR3 reads CASSPTWAAPQGKNIQYF. In DNA, the CDR3 is TGTGCCAGCTCACCAACCTGGGCGGCCCCCCAGGGCAAAAACATTCAGTACTTC. Filled out from reference TRBV18 and TRBJ2-4, the complete variable domain reads NAGVMQNPRHLVRRRGQEARLRCSPMKGHSHVYWYRQLPEEGLKFMVYLQKENIIDESGMPKERFSAEFPKEGPSILRIQQVVRGDSAAYFCASSPTWAAPQGKNIQYFGAGTRLSVL.

The V call is TRBV27, the J call TRBJ2-3; D may be TRBD1 (6 bases). Between the trimmed V and J ends, which lost 2 bases and 11 bases, there was a span of 23 bases. The CDR3 contains 16 residues. Germline V gene lookup returns CDR1 MNHEY and CDR2 SMNVEV (reference sequence). CDR3 sequence (DNA): TGTGCCAGCAGTTTAGAGCGGACAGAGGCTGGCGGAGGGCAGTATTTT. It yields the protein CASSLERTEAGGGQYF.

The table lists this clone with a count of one. CDR3 protein: CASSPEQWRESGELFF. The CDR3 DNA reads TGTGCCAGCTCACCAGAGCAGTGGCGGGAGTCCGGGGAGCTGTTTTTT. The V and J genes are TRBV18 and TRBJ2-2; the match to TRBD2 covers 7 bases. V dropped 2 bases and J dropped 6; count of bases not matched to a gene: 9. The CDR3 is 16 amino acids. CDR1 and CDR2 from the germline V gene are KGHSH and LQKENI.

The J gene is TRBJ2-7, the V gene TRBV19, with 8 bases that match TRBD2. Germline loops: CDR1 LNHDA, CDR2 SQIVND (reference sequence). This CDR3 region has 17 residues. With 3 bases clipped from V and 7 bases from J, the junction kept 17 bases outside the gene matches. The CDR3 sequence is CASSMPPHSGIPFEQYF. The CDR3 DNA sequence: TGTGCCAGTAGTATGCCTCCTCATAGCGGGATACCGTTTGAGCAGTACTTC.

The J gene is TRBJ1-1, the V gene TRBV7-8; no clear D. Germline V gene lookup returns CDR1 SGHVS and CDR2 FQNEAQ. V was shortened by 5 bases and J by 6 bases, with 10 bases between the two germline ends. The CDR3 has 12 residues. The CDR3 is CASSASRAEAFF. The CDR3 DNA follows: TGTGCCAGCAGCGCGAGTCGAGCTGAAGCTTTCTTT.

The V gene is TRBV10-2, the J gene TRBJ2-7; possible D gene TRBD1, 6 bases. Trimming removed 10 bases from V and 5 bases from J, with 15 bases in between. Germline loops: CDR1 WSHSY, CDR2 SAAADI. The CDR3 is 12 amino acids. The CDR3 is CATSPGADEQYF. The CDR3 region has the DNA TGCGCCACTTCACCAGGGGCAGACGAGCAGTACTTC.

The V call is TRBV15, the J call TRBJ1-3; no clear D gene. The germline CDR1 and CDR2 sequences are LNHNV and YYDKDF (reference sequence). V was cut by 0 bases and J by 7 bases, with 10 bases left in between. The CDR3 has 14 amino acids. Here the CDR3 reads CATSRDSRRNTIYF. The CDR3 region has the DNA TGTGCCACCAGCAGAGATAGCCGTCGGAACACCATATATTTT. Full variable domain (rest looked up from reference TRBV15 and TRBJ1-3): DAMVIQNPRYQVTQFGKPVTLSCSQTLNHNVMYWYQQKSSQAPKLLFHYYDKDFNNEADTPDNFQSRRPNTSFCFLDIRSPGLGDTAMYLCATSRDSRRNTIYFGEGSWLTVV.

The chain has TRBV10-1 and TRBJ2-5, with 9 bases fitting TRBD2. Germline CDR1 and CDR2: WNHNN and SYGVQD (reference sequence). The J segment lost 3 bases and the V segment lost 4 bases, leaving 6 bases of the junction unmatched. CDR3 length equals 15 residues. This chain's CDR3 is CASSGQASGEETQYF. In DNA form, the CDR3 reads TGCGCCAGCAGTGGGCAAGCTAGCGGGGAAGAGACCCAGTACTTC.

The gene calls are TRBV7-9 and TRBJ2-7; D is perhaps TRBD2 (6 bases). The CDR3 has 14 residues. The V end was cut by 5 bases, the J end by 4 bases, with 15 bases between. The germline V gene has CDR1 SEHNR and CDR2 FQNEAQ (reference sequence). The CDR3 reads CASSPGTPTYEQYF. The CDR3 bases are TGTGCCAGCAGCCCCGGGACTCCGACTTACGAGCAGTACTTC.